This TCR beta chain was obtained from a study of T cell clonality in common variable immunodeficiency. This clone was found many times. What it recognizes is unknown. Caucasian heritage predominated among both patients and controls. Heparinized whole blood, roughly 4.5 to 8 ml, came from each donor. Here immunoSEQ multiplex PCR was the method, and the copy in TCRdb shows in-frame clones only, minus some. The profile covers tens of thousands of clones, none occurring a single time. General study points: CVID subjects had higher TCRbeta clonality than healthy controls, most marked in about a third.

This TCR was sampled from a person aged 18 to 75 in good health. The sample consisted of peripheral blood mononuclear cells.

Partial CDR3 DNA: TGTGCCAGTAGTGTACGCCGGACTAGCGGGGGGGCCTACAATGAG. Encoded protein: CASSVRRTSGGAYNE. The whole CDR3 region reads CASSVRRTSGGAYNEQFF. The chain is built from TRBV19 and TRBJ2-1, with TRBD2 matching over 15 bases. Read coverage stops 3 residues before the CDR3 terminus; the germline J gene supplies the remainder. Germline V gives CDR1 LNHDA, CDR2 SQIVND (reference sequence). The CDR3 spans 18 residues. After removal of 5 bases from V and 2 bases from J, the junction contained 7 bases not matched to a gene.